This passage covers 7 T cell receptor beta chains from one sample sequenced in a study of blood T cell repertoires in COVID-19. Assay used: immunoSEQ multiplex PCR; TCRdb lists only in-frame clones, some missing. The data show approximately 150,000 clones, about 90% seen once. Source material: peripheral blood. All receptors come from a woman between 65 and 79 years old with acute or convalescent COVID-19.

With respect to this clone: Other DNA sequences in this specimen translate into the identical CDR3. The V gene is TRBV12-3 or TRBV12-4, the J gene TRBJ1-2, with D maybe TRBD1 (6 bases). This CDR3 has 11 residues. Trimming shortened V by 6 bases and J by 7 bases, and 9 bases separated the two germline ends. CDR3 nucleotide sequence: TGTGCCAGCAGCACAGGGTCTGGCTACACCTTC. Protein sequence: CASSTGSGYTF.

The gene calls are TRBV29-1 and TRBJ1-5, with D uncertain. Trimming left V 4 bases short and J 3 bases short, with 10 bases between. Germline lookup yields CDR1 SQVTM and CDR2 ANQGSEA. The CDR3 length is 13 residues. The CDR3 loop is CSVGTGVNQPQHF. The CDR3 coding sequence is TGCAGCGTTGGCACCGGGGTCAATCAGCCCCAGCATTTT.

This clone appeared a few times. The chain carries TRBV5-1 and TRBJ2-3, with D unclear. CDR1 is SGHRS and CDR2 is YFSETQ in the germline V gene. The CDR3 runs 15 residues. Trimming stripped 0 bases from V and 2 bases from J, with 10 bases between. Here the CDR3 DNA reads TGCGCCAGCAGCTTGGACAGTCCCCCCACAGATACGCAGTATTTT. Translated, it gives CASSLDSPPTDTQYF.

V and J are TRBV5-1 and TRBJ1-2; tentatively, D is TRBD1 (6 bases). Trimming took 1 base from V and 4 from J, leaving 14 bases between them. This CDR3 spans 15 amino acids. The germline V gene encodes CDR1 SGHRS and CDR2 YFSETQ. As DNA, the CDR3 is TGCGCCAGCAGCTTGTTTTCGACAGGAACCTATGGCTACACCTTC. The encoded protein is CASSLFSTGTYGYTF.

This chain joins TRBV27 and TRBJ1-6; the D gene is possibly TRBD1 (5 bases). The CDR3 contains 14 residues. Germline V gene data show CDR1 as MNHEY and CDR2 as SMNVEV (reference sequence). The CDR3 protein is CASSSGGPRSPLHF. For the CDR3, the DNA is TGTGCGTCCTCCTCCGGGGGACCCCGATCACCCCTCCACTTT.

The rearrangement joins TRBV7-9 to TRBJ2-1; 9 bases fit TRBD2. CDR1 and CDR2 from the germline V gene are SEHNR and FQNEAQ (reference sequence). This CDR3 is built from 18 residues. J was trimmed by 0 bases and V by 5 bases; bases with no gene match: 11. The DNA of the CDR3 is TGTGCCAGCAGCCCCCGACTAGCGGATTTTAGCTCCTACAATGAGCAGTTCTTC. Translated: CASSPRLADFSSYNEQFF.

The chain is built from TRBV20-1 and TRBJ1-3; maybe TRBD1 (5 bases). Trimming cost V 3 bases and J 1 base, with 16 bases left between them. CDR1 DFQATT and CDR2 SNEGSKA come from the germline V gene (reference sequence). CDR3 length: 16 residues. In DNA, the CDR3 is TGCAGTGCTAGTACGCAGGGAGCGGGGTCTGGAAACACCATATATTTT. As protein: CSASTQGAGSGNTIYF.